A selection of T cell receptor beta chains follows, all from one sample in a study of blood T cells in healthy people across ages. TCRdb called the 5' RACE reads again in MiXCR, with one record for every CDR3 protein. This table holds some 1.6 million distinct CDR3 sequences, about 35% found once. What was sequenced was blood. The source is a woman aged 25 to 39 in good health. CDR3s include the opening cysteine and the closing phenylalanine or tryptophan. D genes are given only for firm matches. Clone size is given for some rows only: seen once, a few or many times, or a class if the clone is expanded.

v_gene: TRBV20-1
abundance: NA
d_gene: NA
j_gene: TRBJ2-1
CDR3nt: TGCAGTGCTAGAGACCGCCCCCTAGCGCGCTCCTACAATGAGCAGTTCTTC
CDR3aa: CSARDRPLARSYNEQFF

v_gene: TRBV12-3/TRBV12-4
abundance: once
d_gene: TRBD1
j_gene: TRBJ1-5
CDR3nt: TGTGCCAGCAGAGGGACAGGGGACCAGCCCCAGCATTTT
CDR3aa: CASRGTGDQPQHF

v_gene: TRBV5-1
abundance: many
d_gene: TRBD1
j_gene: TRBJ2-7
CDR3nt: TGCGCCAGCACGACAGGGATGACCTACGAGCAGTACTTC
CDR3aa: CASTTGMTYEQYF

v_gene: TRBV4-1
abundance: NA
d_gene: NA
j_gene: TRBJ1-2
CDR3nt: TGCGCCAGCAGCCTGGGACACGGGAACTATGGCTACACCTTC
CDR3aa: CASSLGHGNYGYTF

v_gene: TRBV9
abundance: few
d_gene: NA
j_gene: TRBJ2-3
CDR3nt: TGTGCCAGCAGCGTAGGGGCAGGGTGGACAGATACGCAGTATTTT
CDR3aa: CASSVGAGWTDTQYF

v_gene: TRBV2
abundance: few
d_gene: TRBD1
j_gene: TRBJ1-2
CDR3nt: TGTGCCAGCAGTGAAAGTAGACAGGGGGATGGCTACACCTTC
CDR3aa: CASSESRQGDGYTF

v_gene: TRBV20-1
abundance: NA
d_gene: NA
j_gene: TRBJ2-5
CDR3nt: TGCAGTGGGACAGATCAAGAGACCCAGCACTTC
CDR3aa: CSGTDQETQHF

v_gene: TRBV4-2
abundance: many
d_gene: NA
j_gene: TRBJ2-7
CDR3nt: TGTGCCAGCAGCCAATACGAGGGAGCGTACGAGCAGTACTTC
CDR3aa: CASSQYEGAYEQYF

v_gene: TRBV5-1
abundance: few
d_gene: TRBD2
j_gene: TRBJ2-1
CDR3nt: TGCGCCAGCAGCGTATTGAGCGGGGGGGCCTACAATGAGCAGTTCTTC
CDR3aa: CASSVLSGGAYNEQFF

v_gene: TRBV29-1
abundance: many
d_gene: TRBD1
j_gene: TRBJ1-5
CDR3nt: TGCAGCGTTGTTGACAGGGGATACAATCAGCCCCAGCATTTT
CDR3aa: CSVVDRGYNQPQHF

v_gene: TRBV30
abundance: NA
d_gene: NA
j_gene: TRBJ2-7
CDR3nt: TGTGCCTGGAAAGGGGGACCCTACGAGCAGTACTTC
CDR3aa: CAWKGGPYEQYF

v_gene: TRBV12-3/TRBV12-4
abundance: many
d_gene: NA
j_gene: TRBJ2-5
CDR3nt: TGTGCCAGTCGTGGGATGCAAGAGACCCAGTACTTC
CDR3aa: CASRGMQETQYF

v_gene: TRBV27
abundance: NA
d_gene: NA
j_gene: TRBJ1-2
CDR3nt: TGTGCCAGCAGTAAAGGAAGGGGATTTAACTATGGCTACACCTTC
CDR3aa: CASSKGRGFNYGYTF

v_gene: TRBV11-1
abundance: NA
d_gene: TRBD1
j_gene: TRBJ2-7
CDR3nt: TGTGCCAGCAGCTTACTAGCAGGGGGTAAGGACGAGCAGTACTTC
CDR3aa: CASSLLAGGKDEQYF

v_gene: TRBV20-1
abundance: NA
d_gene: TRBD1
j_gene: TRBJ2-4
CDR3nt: TGCAGTGCTGCAAACCGGGACAGGAAAAACATTCAGTACTTC
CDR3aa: CSAANRDRKNIQYF

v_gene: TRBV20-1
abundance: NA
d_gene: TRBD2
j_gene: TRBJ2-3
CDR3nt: TGCAGTGCCAGCCAACTCTCCTCGATGGCGGGGGGGGGGCATAGCACAGATACGCAGTATTTT
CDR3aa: CSASQLSSMAGGGHSTDTQYF

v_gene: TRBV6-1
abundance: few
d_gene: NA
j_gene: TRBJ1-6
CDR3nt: TGTGCCAGCCGTGAAAATTCACCCCTCCACTTT
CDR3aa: CASRENSPLHF

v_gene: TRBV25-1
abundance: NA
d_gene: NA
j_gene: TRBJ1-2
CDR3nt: TGTGCCAGCAGTCCCGAAGGGGGACACACAAGCTATGGCTACACCTTC
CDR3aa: CASSPEGGHTSYGYTF

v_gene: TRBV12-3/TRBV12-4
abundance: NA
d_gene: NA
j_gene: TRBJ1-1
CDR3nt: TGTGCCAGCAGTGCGGGGCGGGACACTGAAGCTTTCTTT
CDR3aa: CASSAGRDTEAFF

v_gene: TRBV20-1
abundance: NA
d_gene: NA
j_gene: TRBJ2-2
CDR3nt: TGCAGTGCTAGAGGGGCCCTAGTGGACACCGGGGAGCTGTTTTTT
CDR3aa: CSARGALVDTGELFF

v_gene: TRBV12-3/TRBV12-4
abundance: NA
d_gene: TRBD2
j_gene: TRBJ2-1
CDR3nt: TGTGCCAGCAGTTTTTCTAGCGGGAGGGTGTTTGAGCAGTTCTTC
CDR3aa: CASSFSSGRVFEQFF

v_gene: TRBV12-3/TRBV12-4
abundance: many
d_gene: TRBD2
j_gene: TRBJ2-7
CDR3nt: TGTGCCAGCAGTTTTACTAGCGGGACAGCGGGCGAGCAGTACTTC
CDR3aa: CASSFTSGTAGEQYF

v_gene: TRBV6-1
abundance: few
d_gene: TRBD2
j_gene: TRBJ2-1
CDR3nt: TGTGCCAGCAGCGAAAAGGGGCTAGCGGGGGGTGATGAGCAGTTCTTC
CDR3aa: CASSEKGLAGGDEQFF

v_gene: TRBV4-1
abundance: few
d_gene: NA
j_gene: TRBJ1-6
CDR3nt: TGCGCCAGCAGCCAATTAAGTCCCGCAGGGTCACCCCTCCACTTT
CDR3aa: CASSQLSPAGSPLHF

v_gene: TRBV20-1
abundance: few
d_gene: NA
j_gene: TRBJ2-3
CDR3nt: TGCAGTGCTAGGAGGCGGGGAACCCCCAATACGCAGTATTTT
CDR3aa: CSARRRGTPNTQYF

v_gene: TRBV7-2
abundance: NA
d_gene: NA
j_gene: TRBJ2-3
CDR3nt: TGTGCCAGCAACATCCGGGACACTCATCGCACAGATACGCAGTATTTT
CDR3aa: CASNIRDTHRTDTQYF

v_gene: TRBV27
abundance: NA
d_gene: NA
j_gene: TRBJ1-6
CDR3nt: TGTGCCAGCAGTTTGCAGGGAACCTATAATTCACCCCTCCACTTT
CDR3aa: CASSLQGTYNSPLHF

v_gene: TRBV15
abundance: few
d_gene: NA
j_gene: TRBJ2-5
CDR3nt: TGTGCCACCAGCAGAGACCTTCAAGAGACCCAGTACTTC
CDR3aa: CATSRDLQETQYF

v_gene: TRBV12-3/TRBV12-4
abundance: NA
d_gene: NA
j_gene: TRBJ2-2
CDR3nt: TGTGCCAGCAGTCAGGGTAGCTTGAACACCGGGGAGCTGTTTTTT
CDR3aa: CASSQGSLNTGELFF

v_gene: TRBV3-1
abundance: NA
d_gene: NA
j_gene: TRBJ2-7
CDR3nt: TGTGCCAGCAGCCAAGACTATACTAGCATTTGGTACGAGCAGTACTTC
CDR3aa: CASSQDYTSIWYEQYF

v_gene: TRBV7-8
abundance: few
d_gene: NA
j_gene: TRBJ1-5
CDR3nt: TGTGCCAGCAGCTCAGAGGGACGCAGGGACAATCAGCCCCAGCATTTT
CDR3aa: CASSSEGRRDNQPQHF

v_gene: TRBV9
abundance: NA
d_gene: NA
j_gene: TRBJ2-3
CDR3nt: TGTGCCAACAGCGTAGTCACAGGGACTACAGATACGCAGTATTTT
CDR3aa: CANSVVTGTTDTQYF

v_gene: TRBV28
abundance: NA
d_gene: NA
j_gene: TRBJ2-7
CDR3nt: TGTGCCAGCAGTTTACGGCTAGACAACGGCGAGCAGTACTTC
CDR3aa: CASSLRLDNGEQYF

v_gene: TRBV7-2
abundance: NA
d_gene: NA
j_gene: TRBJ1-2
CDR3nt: TGTGCCAGCAGCTTAGCGTCCTATGGTGGCTACACCTTC
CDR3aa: CASSLASYGGYTF

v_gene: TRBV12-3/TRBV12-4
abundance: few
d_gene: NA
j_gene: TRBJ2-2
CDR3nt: TGTGCCAGCAGTTCCTTTACGGGGGGCGCGATCGGGGAGCTGTTTTTT
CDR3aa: CASSSFTGGAIGELFF

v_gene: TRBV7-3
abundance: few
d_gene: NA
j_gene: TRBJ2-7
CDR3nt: TGTGCCAGCAGCTTAACCCCCGCAGGAGGATACGAGCAGTACTTC
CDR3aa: CASSLTPAGGYEQYF

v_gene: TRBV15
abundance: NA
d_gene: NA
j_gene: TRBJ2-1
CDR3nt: TGTGCCACCAGCCAGGCTAGCGCCCACAATGAGCAGTTCTTC
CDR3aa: CATSQASAHNEQFF

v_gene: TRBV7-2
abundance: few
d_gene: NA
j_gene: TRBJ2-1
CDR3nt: TGTGCCAGCAGCTTAGAAGTTCTGAGTGAGCAGTTCTTC
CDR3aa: CASSLEVLSEQFF

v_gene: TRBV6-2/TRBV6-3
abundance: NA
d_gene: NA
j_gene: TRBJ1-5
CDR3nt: TGTGCCAGCAGTTACGACAGCCAATATAGCAATCAGCCCCAGCATTTT
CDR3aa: CASSYDSQYSNQPQHF

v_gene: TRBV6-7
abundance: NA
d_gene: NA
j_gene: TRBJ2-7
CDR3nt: TGTGCCAGCAGTTACAGGGGGCGGGGTCCCCGTCCCTACGAGCAGTACTTC
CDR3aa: CASSYRGRGPRPYEQYF

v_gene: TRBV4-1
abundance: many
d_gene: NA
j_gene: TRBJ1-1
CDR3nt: TGTGCCAGCAGCCAAGTTTTGAACACTGAAGCTTTCTTT
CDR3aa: CASSQVLNTEAFF

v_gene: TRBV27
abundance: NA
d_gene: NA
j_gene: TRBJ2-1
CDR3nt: TGTGCCAGCAACCCGGGTGGGAAAGCTGGGAATGAGCAGTTCTTC
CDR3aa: CASNPGGKAGNEQFF

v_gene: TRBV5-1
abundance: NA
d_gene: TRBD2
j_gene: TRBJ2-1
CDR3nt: TGCGCCAGCAGCTTGAGGCCTAGCGGAGACTCCTACGAGCAGTTCTTC
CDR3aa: CASSLRPSGDSYEQFF

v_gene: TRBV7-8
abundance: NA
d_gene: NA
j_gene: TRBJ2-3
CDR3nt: TGTGCCAGCAGCTTAGGATCCCCGGGTTACACAGGTACGCAGTATTTT
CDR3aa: CASSLGSPGYTGTQYF

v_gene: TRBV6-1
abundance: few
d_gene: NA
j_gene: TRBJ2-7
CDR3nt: TGTGCCAGCATTCGAGGCCTCACCTACGAGCAGTACTTC
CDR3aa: CASIRGLTYEQYF

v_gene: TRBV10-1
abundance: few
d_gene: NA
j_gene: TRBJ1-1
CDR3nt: TGCGCCAGCAGTGAGGGCAGCTACACTGAAGCTTTCTTT
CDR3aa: CASSEGSYTEAFF

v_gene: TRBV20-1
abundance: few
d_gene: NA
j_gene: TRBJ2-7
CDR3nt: TGCAGTGCTCCAGGGGCAATCAACTCCTACGAGCAGTACTTC
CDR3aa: CSAPGAINSYEQYF

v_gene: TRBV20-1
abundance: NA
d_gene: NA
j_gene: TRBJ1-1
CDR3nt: TGCAGTGCTAGAGTTCTCTCCGATCCGACTAAAGCTTTCTTT
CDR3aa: CSARVLSDPTKAFF

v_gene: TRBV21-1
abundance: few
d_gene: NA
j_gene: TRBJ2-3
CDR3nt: TGTGCCAGCGGCAAAGAAGGACTAGCTAGCACAGATACGCAGTATTTT
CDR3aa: CASGKEGLASTDTQYF

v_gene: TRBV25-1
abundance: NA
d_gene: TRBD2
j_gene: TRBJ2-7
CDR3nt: TGTGCCAGCAGAGTACTAGCGGGAGGGGAGCAGTACTTC
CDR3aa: CASRVLAGGEQYF

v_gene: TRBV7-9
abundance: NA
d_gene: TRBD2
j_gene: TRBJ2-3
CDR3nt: TGTGCCAGCGGGTGGGGGGGGAGCACAGATACGCAGTATTTT
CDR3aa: CASGWGGSTDTQYF

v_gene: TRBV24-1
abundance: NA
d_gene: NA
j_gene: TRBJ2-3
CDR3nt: TGTGCCACCAGTGCCCAGGACAGCACAGATACGCAGTATTTT
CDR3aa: CATSAQDSTDTQYF